This T cell receptor beta chain was sequenced for a study of blood T cell repertoires in COVID-19. Study overall: Researchers got acute and convalescent COVID-19 samples from the United States, Italy and Spain. The cDNA or gDNA used as material had been derived from T cells, B-cell-depleted T cells, or PBMCs.

This clone has only one observation. CDR3 length: 14 amino acids. V was pared by 3 bases and J by 5 bases, with 6 bases of the junction left unmatched. Germline V gene lookup returns CDR1 LGHDT and CDR2 YNNKEL (reference sequence). As processed by the authors: For nucleated cells, counts were estimated from reference gene primer amplification. Sequencing used immunoSEQ multiplex PCR; TCRdb keeps in-frame clones, though not all of them. The V and J calls and clone size come from that table; D and trimming were worked out from the DNA. The table has about 77,000 clones, around four fifths seen once; the top ten hold 22%.

The V call is TRBV3-1 (or the pseudogene TRBV3-2), the J call TRBJ2-7, with 8 bases identical to TRBD1. The sequenced sample was peripheral blood. The sequence was collected from a man in his sixties with acute or convalescent COVID-19. The CDR3 nucleotides are TGTGCCAGCAGCCAGAGGGACAGGCGCGACGAGCAGTACTTC. This translates into CASSQRDRRDEQYF.